A selection of T cell receptor beta chains follows, all from one sample in a study of blood T cell repertoires in COVID-19. Method: immunoSEQ multiplex PCR; TCRdb's copy keeps in-frame clones and lacks some. In the table there are about 6,800 clones, 80% to 90% of which are singletons. The source material was peripheral blood. These receptor sequences come from a human donor in a cohort sampled during active COVID-19. CDR3s include the opening cysteine and the closing phenylalanine or tryptophan. A D gene is named only where the DNA matches it firmly.

J gene | D gene | V gene | CDR3 protein
TRBJ2-3 | - | TRBV12-3/TRBV12-4 | CASTFTRLDTQYF
TRBJ1-5 | - | TRBV28 | CASSFSGNQPQHF
TRBJ2-2 | - | TRBV5-1 | CASSSEAGELFF
TRBJ2-1 | TRBD2 | TRBV7-9 | CASSIPGLAGVEQFF
TRBJ2-1 | - | TRBV7-8 | CASSPARLGYYNEQFF
TRBJ2-7 | TRBD2 | TRBV15 | CATSTIAGVAVYEQYF
TRBJ2-2 | TRBD2 | TRBV27 | CASSRSSGGATNTGELFF
TRBJ1-5 | - | TRBV6-1 | CASSEGVPHLTQPQHF
TRBJ2-7 | TRBD1 | TRBV25-1 | CASSEPGQGTYEQYF
TRBJ2-3 | TRBD2 | TRBV19 | CASSIQPGLAGGRDTQYF
TRBJ1-1 | - | TRBV27 | CASSPMVSMNTEAFF
TRBJ1-2 | - | TRBV6-5 | CASSNPGGGNYGYTF
TRBJ1-2 | - | TRBV6-5 | CASRPQSNYGYTF
TRBJ2-7 | TRBD1 | TRBV5-1 | CASSLRQGAYEQYF
TRBJ2-1 | - | TRBV11-2 | CASTYPGIAWNEQFF
TRBJ2-5 | - | TRBV29-1 | CSVDSRGGQETQYF
TRBJ2-7 | TRBD1 | TRBV6-6 | CASRIITGAKGEQYF
TRBJ2-1 | - | TRBV7-8 | CASSLVRVPEQFF
TRBJ1-5 | TRBD1 | TRBV27 | CASSLRGGEQPQHF
TRBJ2-5 | - | TRBV18 | CASSLSTGRETQYF
TRBJ1-1 | TRBD1 | TRBV19 | CASKTGENTEAFF
TRBJ1-4 | - | TRBV7-9 | CASSSMGANEKLFF
TRBJ1-2 | - | TRBV10-1 | CASSEVKGGGYRSSAYGYTF
TRBJ2-2 | TRBD2 | TRBV7-3 | CASSLTGTNSGELFF
TRBJ2-3 | TRBD2 | TRBV19 | CASSMASGGVDTQYF
TRBJ1-1 | TRBD1 | TRBV3-1/TRBV3-2 | CASRPETGLEAFF
TRBJ1-2 | TRBD1 | TRBV6-2/TRBV6-3 | CASSSKKGQLHGYTF
TRBJ1-1 | TRBD1 | TRBV19 | CASSIAGGNTEAFF
TRBJ1-5 | - | TRBV2 | CASHAGEGQPQHF
TRBJ2-5 | - | TRBV20-1 | CSAIESRETQYF
TRBJ2-7 | TRBD2 | TRBV3-1/TRBV3-2 | CASSQGGSGSYEQYF
TRBJ1-3 | - | TRBV7-2 | CASSLALSGLGGNTIYF
TRBJ2-1 | - | TRBV5-5 | CASSRGSLNEQFF
TRBJ2-1 | TRBD2 | TRBV4-2 | CASSPEGPGGYNEQFF
TRBJ2-1 | - | TRBV5-4 | CASSFPGGRSNEQFF
TRBJ2-5 | - | TRBV7-2 | CASSLGTSQVGTQYF
TRBJ1-4 | - | TRBV11-2 | CASSLDREPNEKLFF
TRBJ1-5 | - | TRBV4-1 | CASSQVFRADQPQHF
TRBJ1-1 | - | TRBV29-1 | CSVDPRGGWGTEAFF
TRBJ1-3 | TRBD1 | TRBV9 | CASSSRTGALSGNTIYF
TRBJ1-5 | - | TRBV7-2 | CASSSGDWNSNQPQHF
TRBJ2-1 | TRBD2 | TRBV10-2 | CASAAGGLGNEQFF
TRBJ2-3 | - | TRBV12-3/TRBV12-4 | CASSRDSGTQYF
TRBJ1-1 | TRBD1 | TRBV7-2 | CASSYGTANTEAFF
TRBJ1-4 | TRBD1 | TRBV7-8 | CASSLDRGRFEKLFF
TRBJ1-4 | TRBD1 | TRBV5-8 | CASSWDRGAGKLFF